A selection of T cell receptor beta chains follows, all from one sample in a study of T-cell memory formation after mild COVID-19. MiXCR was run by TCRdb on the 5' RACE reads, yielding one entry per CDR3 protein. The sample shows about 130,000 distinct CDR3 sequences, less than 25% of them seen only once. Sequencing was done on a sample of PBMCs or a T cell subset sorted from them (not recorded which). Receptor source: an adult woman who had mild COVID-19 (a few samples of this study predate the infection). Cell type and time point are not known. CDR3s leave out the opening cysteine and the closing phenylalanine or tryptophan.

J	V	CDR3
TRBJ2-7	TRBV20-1	SARSTSGPFYEQY
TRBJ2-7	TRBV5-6	ASSLGQGRYEQY
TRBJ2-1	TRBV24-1	ATSDPDRGHHNEQF
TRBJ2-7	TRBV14	ASSQGGTASYEQY
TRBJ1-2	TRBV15	ATSREQGSYYGYT
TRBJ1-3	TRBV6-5	ASVGLGEGSGNTIY
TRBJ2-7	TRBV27	ASSLASGGSYEQY
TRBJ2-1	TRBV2	ASSEGASGGYNEQF
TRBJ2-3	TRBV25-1	ASRIRPDTQY
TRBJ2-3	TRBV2	ASSELLADTDTQY
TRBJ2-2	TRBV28	ASSLPEEGPNTGELF
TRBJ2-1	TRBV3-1	ASSQGSVSYNEQF
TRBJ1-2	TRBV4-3	ASSQVGTGYGYT
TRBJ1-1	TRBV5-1	ASSKYRGPNTEAF
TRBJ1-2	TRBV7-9	ASSLSGYSSYGYT
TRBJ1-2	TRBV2	ASSERNREDEGYT
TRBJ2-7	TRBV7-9	ASSYGRQASSYEQY
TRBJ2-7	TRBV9	ASSVEGTYEQY
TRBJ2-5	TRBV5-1	ASSSTETQY
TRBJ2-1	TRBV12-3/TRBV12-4	ASSSPGQISNEQF